These 20 T cell receptor beta chains came from one sample sequenced in a study of T cell responses to AZD1222 COVID-19 vaccine. Using immunoSEQ multiplex PCR, the repertoire was profiled, and TCRdb retains in-frame clones only, with some absent. Of 55,000 to 90,000 clones listed, 82% are singletons. The specimen comprised peripheral blood, sampled on day 0 of AZD1222 vaccination. The receptor source for this set is an adult in good health.

The chain is built from TRBV5-1 and TRBJ1-1; D may be TRBD1 (5 bases). There are 16 residues in the CDR3. Germline assignment: CDR1 SGHRS and CDR2 YFSETQ. Trimming removed 1 base from V and 0 bases from J, with 13 bases in between. In DNA form, the CDR3 reads TGCGCCAGCAGCTTGTTTGGGGACGGACTGAACACTGAAGCTTTCTTT. This gives the protein CASSLFGDGLNTEAFF. Full variable domain (outside the CDR3, taken from reference TRBV5-1 and TRBJ1-1): KAGVTQTPRYLIKTRGQQVTLSCSPISGHRSVSWYQQTPGQGLQFLFEYFSETQRNKGNFPGRFSGRQFSNSRSEMNVSTLELGDSALYLCASSLFGDGLNTEAFFGQGTRLTVV.

V usage is TRBV5-1 and J usage is TRBJ1-2; D is possibly TRBD1 (6 bases). Per germline, CDR1 SGHRS and CDR2 YFSETQ. V lost 2 bases and J lost 2, with 13 bases in between. This CDR3 has 15 amino acids. Here the CDR3 DNA reads TGCGCCAGCAGCTTACAGGGTGTGGAGAACTATGGCTACACCTTC. This gives the protein CASSLQGVENYGYTF.

There are a few counts of this clone. This sequence joins TRBV4-3 and TRBJ1-1, with TRBD1 as a possible D gene (5 bases). Trimming removed 1 base at V and 1 base at J, with 7 bases between. CDR3 length: 14 amino acids. Germline-derived CDR1 and CDR2 are LGHNA and YSLEER. CDR3: CASSQGQWNTEAFF. CDR3 DNA: TGCGCCAGCAGCCAAGGACAGTGGAACACTGAAGCTTTCTTT.

The rearrangement joins TRBV19 to TRBJ1-1; D remains unclear. There are 14 residues in the CDR3. Trimming shortened V by 3 bases and J by 0 bases, and 8 bases separated the two germline ends. CDR1 and CDR2 from the germline V gene are LNHDA and SQIVND (reference sequence). The CDR3 DNA reads TGTGCCAGTAGTATTGTCGGCCTGAACACTGAAGCTTTCTTT. Translating it yields CASSIVGLNTEAFF.

V is TRBV6-2 or TRBV6-3 and J is TRBJ1-1; the match to TRBD1 covers 7 bases. Germline trimming cut 2 bases from V and 4 bases from J; bases unmatched to any gene: 10. CDR3 length: 16 residues. CDR1 is MNHEY, CDR2 SVGEGT, per germline. CDR3 sequence reads: CASSYTPTGYGTEAFF. The CDR3 DNA follows: TGTGCCAGCAGTTACACCCCGACAGGGTATGGCACTGAAGCTTTCTTT.

The rearrangement uses TRBV21-1 and TRBJ1-5; the table gives TRBD1 as D, unverified against the DNA. TRBV21-1 is a documented pseudogene. CDR3 size: 20 residues. The CDR3 sequence is CASSKAYRKGTYCSNQPQHF. For the CDR3, the DNA is TGTGCCAGCAGCAAAGCGTACAGGAAAGGGACATACTGTAGCAATCAGCCCCAGCATTTT.

The rearrangement joins TRBV6-5 to TRBJ1-3; D is undetermined. Trimming cost V 3 bases and J 0 bases, with 9 bases left between them. CDR1 MNHEY and CDR2 SVGAGI come from the germline V gene. This CDR3 is built from 15 residues. The CDR3 loop reads CASSYMAGSGNTIYF. In nucleotides, the CDR3 is TGTGCCAGCAGTTATATGGCGGGCTCTGGAAACACCATATATTTT.

The chain uses TRBV19 and TRBJ2-3; D call uncertain. The CDR3 spans 16 residues. The germline V and J ends were trimmed by 7 bases and 2 bases, with 19 bases remaining between them. Germline loops: CDR1 LNHDA, CDR2 SQIVND (reference sequence). The CDR3, as DNA: TGTGCCAGTAACTCTCCAGCAGGCGCGGACACAGATACGCAGTATTTT. Its protein product is CASNSPAGADTDTQYF.

The V call is TRBV21-1, the J call TRBJ1-5; TRBD1 was called by the table and not checked on the DNA. TRBV21-1 is tagged as a pseudogene. The CDR3 is made up of 15 amino acids. This CDR3 reads CASSTGAGSNQPQHF. The CDR3 coding sequence is TGTGCCAGCAGCACAGGGGCTGGTAGCAATCAGCCCCAGCATTTT.

This clone has just one count. The CDR3 reads CASSPSRYEQYF. The CDR3 region has the DNA TGTGCCAGCAGTCCCTCCCGCTACGAGCAGTACTTC. The chain carries TRBV12-3 or TRBV12-4 and TRBJ2-7; D not resolved. V lost 5 bases and J 3 bases, leaving 8 bases between the germline ends. CDR3 size: 12 residues.

J is TRBJ2-2 and V is TRBV28, with 7 positions matching TRBD1. V lost 5 bases to trimming and J lost 10 bases; unmatched junction nucleotides: 4. Germline CDR1 MDHEN, CDR2 SYDVKM. CDR3 size: 12 residues. CDR3 nucleotides: TGTGCCAGCAGTACGACAGGGCTGGAGCTGTTTTTT. Translating it yields CASSTTGLELFF.

This chain links TRBV5-4 with TRBJ1-1; D not certain. The CDR3 contains 13 residues. Germline V lookup: CDR1 SGHNT, CDR2 YYREEE (reference sequence). V lost 4 bases and J lost 1, with 8 bases in between. The CDR3: CASSPGPNTEAFF. The CDR3 DNA is TGTGCCAGCAGCCCGGGCCCGAACACTGAAGCTTTCTTT.

J is TRBJ1-5 and V is TRBV28; 7 positions agree with TRBD1. Germline V gene data show CDR1 as MDHEN and CDR2 as SYDVKM. J gave up 3 bases and V 3 bases, and 17 bases lay outside the gene matches. The CDR3 runs 19 residues. The CDR3 DNA sequence: TGTGCCAGCAGTTTTTGGGCCCTGGGGACAGAAAATCCCAATCAGCCCCAGCATTTT. It codes for CASSFWALGTENPNQPQHF.

This clone was picked up a small number of times. The genes are TRBV11-3 and TRBJ1-3, with D unresolved. There are 14 residues in the CDR3. V was cut by 5 bases and J by 0 bases, with 8 bases left in between. Germline CDR1 SGHNT, CDR2 YENEEA. The CDR3 spells CASSLMNSGNTIYF. CDR3 bases: TGTGCCAGCAGCCTAATGAACTCTGGAAACACCATATATTTT.

J is TRBJ1-1 and V is TRBV12-3 or TRBV12-4, with D tentatively TRBD1 (5 bases). The CDR3 has 12 amino acids. The germline V and J ends were trimmed by 6 bases and 5 bases, with 10 bases remaining between them. The CDR3 sequence: CASRGVGTEAFF. The CDR3 nucleotides read TGTGCCAGCAGGGGGGTAGGGACTGAAGCTTTCTTT.

This chain connects TRBV19 to TRBJ2-7; no definite D call. Germline CDR1 and CDR2: LNHDA and SQIVND (reference sequence). CDR3 size: 11 residues. V was trimmed by 6 bases and J by 3 bases, leaving 6 bases between them. As DNA, the CDR3 is TGTGCCAGTAGCAATGACTACGAGCAGTACTTC. Protein product: CASSNDYEQYF.

The chain combines TRBV2 with TRBJ2-2; 8 bases map to TRBD1. The J segment lost 6 bases and the V segment lost 8 bases, leaving 5 bases of the junction unmatched. The V gene's germline CDR1 is SNHLY and CDR2 FYNNEI. The CDR3 has 13 amino acids. CDR3 DNA: TGTGCCAGCCACAGGGGGGAAGCCGGGGAGCTGTTTTTT. Its protein is CASHRGEAGELFF.

The J gene is TRBJ2-2, the V gene TRBV5-5, with a weak D call TRBD1 (6 bases). This CDR3 has 15 residues. CDR1 SGHKS and CDR2 YYEKEE come from the germline V gene (reference sequence). V shed 0 bases and J shed 4 bases, with 10 bases lying between them. CDR3 amino acids: CASSLGQAFTGELFF. The CDR3 DNA sequence: TGTGCCAGCAGCTTGGGACAGGCTTTCACCGGGGAGCTGTTTTTT.

The rearrangement links TRBV6-2 or TRBV6-3 to TRBJ1-5; tentative D call: TRBD1 (6 bases). This CDR3 is 13 amino acids long. CDR1 and CDR2 from the germline V gene are MNHEY and SVGEGT. The V and J ends lost 5 bases and 6 bases respectively, with 11 bases between them. This CDR3 reads CASSLGGTQPQHF. As DNA, the CDR3 is TGTGCCAGCAGTCTAGGGGGGACTCAGCCCCAGCATTTT.

The chain employs TRBV4-2 and TRBJ1-2, with 8 bases identical to TRBD1. The CDR3 is made up of 18 amino acids. V trimming: 1 base; J trimming: 5 bases; junction bases outside the gene matches: 15. Germline V CDR1 and CDR2: LGHNA, YNFKEQ. The CDR3 region has the DNA TGTGCCAGCAGCCAAGCGGCGGCAGGGGGCTCCTTATTTTATGGCTACACCTTC. Translation: CASSQAAAGGSLFYGYTF.